This entry lists 13 T cell receptor beta chains sequenced from one sample in a study of cytomegalovirus exposure and HLA in healthy donors. A multiplex PCR was run with 60 Vbeta primers and 13 Jbeta primers. Sequencing used immunoSEQ multiplex PCR; TCRdb keeps in-frame clones, though not all of them. The sample includes some 200,000 clones, 79% of them seen just once. What was sequenced was PBMCs. Source of these receptors: a girl aged 5-17 years in good health and CMV-seropositive.

The chain uses TRBV6-1 and TRBJ1-5; possible D gene TRBD1, 5 bases. The CDR3 runs 15 residues. Germline loops: CDR1 MNHNS, CDR2 SASEGT. V was shortened by 5 bases and J by 2 bases, with 13 bases between the two germline ends. The CDR3 region has the DNA TGTGCCAGCAGTATAACAGGTTACGGCAATCAGCCCCAGCATTTT. Amino acids: CASSITGYGNQPQHF.

The chain has TRBV9 and TRBJ1-2; D not resolved. Germline loops: CDR1 SGDLS, CDR2 YYNGEE. CDR3 size: 12 residues. The germline V and J ends were trimmed by 4 bases and 7 bases, with 11 bases remaining between them. The CDR3: CASSPPVGGYTF. For the CDR3, the DNA is TGTGCCAGCAGCCCCCCGGTTGGTGGCTACACCTTC.

This clone was found a few times. The rearrangement joins TRBV19 to TRBJ2-3, with D uncertain. The germline gives CDR1 LNHDA, CDR2 SQIVND (reference sequence). V lost 4 bases to trimming and J lost 1 base, with 6 bases between them. The CDR3 loop spans 13 amino acids. The CDR3 reads CASSRQGTDTQYF. CDR3 nucleotide sequence: TGTGCCAGTAGTAGGCAGGGCACAGATACGCAGTATTTT.

CDR3 sequence reads: CASSSRVYGELFF. CDR3 DNA: TGTGCCAGCAGCTCCAGGGTTTACGGGGAGCTGTTTTTT. The rearrangement uses TRBV7-2 and TRBJ2-2; D might be TRBD1 (5 bases). The CDR3 loop spans 13 amino acids. V gave up 4 bases and J gave up 7 bases, with 10 bases separating them. Per germline, CDR1 SGHTA and CDR2 FQGNSA.

This clone was counted only a few times. The chain recombines TRBV14 with TRBJ2-7; 8 positions match TRBD1. This CDR3 comprises 16 residues. Germline V gene lookup returns CDR1 SGHDN and CDR2 FVKESK. After removal of 0 bases from V and 5 bases from J, the junction contained 9 bases not matched to a gene. As DNA, the CDR3 is TGTGCCAGCAGCCAAGATTGGGGGACAGGTAGCGACGAGCAGTACTTC. Translated: CASSQDWGTGSDEQYF.

The chain combines TRBV21-1 with TRBJ1-3; TRBD1, as called in the table, went unchecked against the DNA. TRBV21-1 is shown as a pseudogene. This CDR3 has 15 residues. CDR3 nucleotides: TGTGCCAGCAGCAACCGGGACAGGGCTGGAAACACCATATATTTT. Protein: CASSNRDRAGNTIYF.

The chain has TRBV9 and TRBJ1-2; no clear D. The length of the CDR3 is 15 residues. V was pared by 3 bases and J by 6 bases, with 18 bases between. The germline CDR1 and CDR2 sequences are SGDLS and YYNGEE. The CDR3 coding sequence is TGTGCCAGCAGCGCCTACGCGGCGATCCTCAATGGCTACACCTTC. It yields the protein CASSAYAAILNGYTF.

The genes are TRBV6-1 and TRBJ2-3; 8 bases are shared with TRBD1. CDR1 is MNHNS and CDR2 is SASEGT in the germline V gene. The CDR3 is made up of 16 amino acids. With V trimmed by 4 bases and J by 9 bases, 15 bases remained unmatched. CDR3 nucleotides: TGTGCCAGCAGTGGGGGGACAGGTGAGGGTGTTCGCACGCAGTATTTT. Protein sequence: CASSGGTGEGVRTQYF.

The genes are TRBV11-2 and TRBJ2-5, with 9 bases lining up with TRBD1. J gave up 5 bases and V 5 bases, and 9 bases lay outside the gene matches. The CDR3 length is 15 residues. Germline CDR1 SGHAT, CDR2 FQNNGV. Written as DNA, the CDR3 is TGTGCCAGCAGCCCGGGACAGGGCCCCTTGGAGACCCAGTACTTC. Its protein product is CASSPGQGPLETQYF.

This clone was counted between two and nine times. The chain employs TRBV7-2 and TRBJ2-5, with D possibly TRBD2 on 6 matching bases. The CDR3 is 15 residues long. Germline CDR1 is SGHTA and CDR2 is FQGNSA. The V end was cut by 4 bases, the J end by 1 base, with 13 bases between. In DNA form, the CDR3 reads TGTGCCAGCAGCTCACAGCGGGCGATCCAAGAGACCCAGTACTTC. Translated: CASSSQRAIQETQYF.

V gene TRBV11-2 combines with J gene TRBJ2-2; 7 positions agree with TRBD2. Germline values: CDR1 SGHAT, CDR2 FQNNGV. Losses at the gene ends were 4 bases for V and 4 bases for J; bases not matched to a gene: 12. The CDR3 spans 17 residues. The CDR3 loop reads CASSSIRAGSLTGELFF. CDR3 DNA: TGTGCCAGCAGCTCCATCCGAGCGGGGTCGCTCACCGGGGAGCTGTTTTTT.

This clone was seen a handful of times. The V gene is TRBV4-3, the J gene TRBJ2-5, with a tentative D call TRBD1 (6 bases). Trimming took 0 bases from V and 10 from J, leaving 12 bases between them. This CDR3 is built from 13 residues. CDR1 is LGHNA, CDR2 YSLEER, per germline. The CDR3 is CASSQDPGVDQYF. CDR3 in DNA: TGCGCCAGCAGCCAAGACCCAGGGGTGGACCAGTACTTC.

J is TRBJ1-4 and V is TRBV5-1; no clear D. The CDR3 has 15 amino acids. Germline CDR1 is SGHRS and CDR2 is YFSETQ. The V gene lost 0 bases and the J gene lost 4 bases, with 10 bases spanning the gap. In nucleotides, the CDR3 is TGCGCCAGCAGCTTGGGGTCGGGGTTTAATGAAAAACTGTTTTTT. This sequence encodes CASSLGSGFNEKLFF.